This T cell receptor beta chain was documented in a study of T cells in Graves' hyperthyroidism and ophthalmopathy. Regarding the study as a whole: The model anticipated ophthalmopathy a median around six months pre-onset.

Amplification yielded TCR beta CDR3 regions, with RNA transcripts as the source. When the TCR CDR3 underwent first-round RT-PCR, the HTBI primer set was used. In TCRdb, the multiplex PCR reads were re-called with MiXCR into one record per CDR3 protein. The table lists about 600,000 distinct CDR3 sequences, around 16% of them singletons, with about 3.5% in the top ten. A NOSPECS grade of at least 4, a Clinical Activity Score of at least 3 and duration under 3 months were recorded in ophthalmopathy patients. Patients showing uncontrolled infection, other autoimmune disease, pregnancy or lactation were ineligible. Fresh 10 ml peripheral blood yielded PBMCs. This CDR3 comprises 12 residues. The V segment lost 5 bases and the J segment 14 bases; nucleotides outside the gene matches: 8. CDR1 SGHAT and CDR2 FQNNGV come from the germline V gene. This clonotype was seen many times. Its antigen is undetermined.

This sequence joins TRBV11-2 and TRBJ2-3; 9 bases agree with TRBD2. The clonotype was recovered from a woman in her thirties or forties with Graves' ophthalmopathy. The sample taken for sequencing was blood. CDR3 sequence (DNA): TGTGCCAGCAGCCCCACTAGCGGGCAAAGGTATTTT. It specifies CASSPTSGQRYF.